This TCR beta chain is drawn from a study of T and B cells in COVID-19 patients. Study summary: COVID-19 patients gave peripheral blood either during active infection or after recovery. Median age was about 30 years in the recovered cohort and around 64 years in the active-infection cohort. Study results and limitations: CD4+, regulatory T cell, CD8+ and sorted SARS-CoV-2-responsive or tetramer+ T cells were not yet sequenced. In COVID-19 patients, T cell receptor beta variable and joining gene use was reportedly strongly skewed.

The CDR3 covers 14 residues. Trimming shortened V by 3 bases and J by 3 bases, and 11 bases separated the two germline ends. From germline, CDR1 is KGHSH and CDR2 LQKENI. To note about this clonotype: What it binds is unknown.

BIOMED2 TRB-A/B primer pools were used in multiplex TRB PCR. TCRdb analysed the multiplex PCR reads with MiXCR anew, one entry per CDR3 protein. The sample shows around 16,000 distinct CDR3 sequences, about a quarter of them seen only once. TRB was amplified from about 260-540 ng of blood genomic DNA. What was sequenced was blood. The source of this sequence is a human donor who had recovered from COVID-19. J is TRBJ1-2 and V is TRBV18; no clear D. The CDR3 DNA reads as TGTGCCAGCTCACCCCTCTTTGCGTACTATGGCTACACCTTC. This gives the protein CASSPLFAYYGYTF.